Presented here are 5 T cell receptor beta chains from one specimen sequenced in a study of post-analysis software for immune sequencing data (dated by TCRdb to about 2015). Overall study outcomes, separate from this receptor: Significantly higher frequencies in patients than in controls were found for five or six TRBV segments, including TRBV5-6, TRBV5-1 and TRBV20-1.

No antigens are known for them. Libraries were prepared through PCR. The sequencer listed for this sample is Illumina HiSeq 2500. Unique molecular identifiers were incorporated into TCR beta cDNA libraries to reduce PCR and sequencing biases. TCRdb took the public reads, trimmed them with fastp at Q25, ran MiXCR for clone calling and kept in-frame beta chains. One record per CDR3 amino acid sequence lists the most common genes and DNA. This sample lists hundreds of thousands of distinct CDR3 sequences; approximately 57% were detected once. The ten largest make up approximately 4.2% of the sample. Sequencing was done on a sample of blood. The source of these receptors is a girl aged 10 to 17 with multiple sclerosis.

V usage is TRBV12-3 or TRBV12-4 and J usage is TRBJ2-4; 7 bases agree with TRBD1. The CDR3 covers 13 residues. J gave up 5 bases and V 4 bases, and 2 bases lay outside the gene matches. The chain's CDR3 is CASSSGTENIQYF. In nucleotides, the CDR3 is TGTGCCAGCAGTTCCGGGACAGAAAACATTCAGTACTTC.

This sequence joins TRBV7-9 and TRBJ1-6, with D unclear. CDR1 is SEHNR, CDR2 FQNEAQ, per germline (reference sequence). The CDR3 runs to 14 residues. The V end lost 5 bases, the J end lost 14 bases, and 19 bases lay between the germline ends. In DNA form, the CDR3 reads TGTGCCAGCAGCCATCCCTCACCAATCGCGACCCTCCACTTT. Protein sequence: CASSHPSPIATLHF.

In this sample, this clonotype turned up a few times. CDR3: CSARPSGVPLSYEQYF. The DNA of the CDR3 is TGCAGTGCTAGGCCATCCGGGGTTCCCCTTTCCTACGAGCAGTACTTC. This chain links TRBV20-1 with TRBJ2-7; D possibly corresponds to TRBD2 (5 bases). V was shortened by 3 bases and J by 1 base, with 19 bases between the two germline ends. Germline CDR1 and CDR2: DFQATT and SNEGSKA (reference sequence). The CDR3 loop spans 16 amino acids.

The CDR3 spells CASSPGVTNQPQHF. The CDR3 nucleotides are TGTGCCAGCAGTCCCGGGGTAACCAATCAGCCCCAGCATTTT. This chain uses TRBV6-1 with TRBJ1-5; D is undetermined. CDR1 is MNHNS and CDR2 is SASEGT in the germline V gene. V was trimmed by 5 bases and J by 3 bases, leaving 11 bases between them. The CDR3 covers 14 residues.

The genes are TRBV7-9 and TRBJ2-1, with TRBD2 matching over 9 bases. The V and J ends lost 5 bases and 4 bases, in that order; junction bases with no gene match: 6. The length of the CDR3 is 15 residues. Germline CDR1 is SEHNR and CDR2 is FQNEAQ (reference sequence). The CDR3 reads CASSQSGGFYNEQFF. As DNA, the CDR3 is TGTGCCAGCAGCCAGAGCGGGGGGTTTTACAATGAGCAGTTCTTC.